This T cell receptor beta chain comes out of a study of glioma-infiltrating T cells (dated by TCRdb to the mid-2010s). Background on the whole study: Low-grade gliomas were WHO grade II oligodendrogliomas or astrocytomas, and glioblastomas were WHO grade IV tumors sampled at initial rather than recurrent diagnosis. Dexamethasone was administered to glioma patients for six or fewer days before surgery. Sequencing coverage of 4.5- to 10-fold of about a million peripheral T cells was targeted for blood libraries. TCR alpha- and beta-chain repertoires were sequenced from glioma tissue, non-neoplastic brain tissue and matched peripheral blood mononuclear cells. Each tissue-infiltrating repertoire was compared with the same patient's peripheral blood repertoire to measure divergence between tissue and blood T-cell populations. Three low-grade glioma patients, roughly 8 primary glioblastoma patients, and three non-glioma patients who contributed non-neoplastic brain tissue made up the paired cohort. Points the paper makes about the study in general: VJ-independent divergence between tissue and blood was below expectation in non-neoplastic patients but above expectation in all gliomas, especially low-grade gliomas. Group comparisons rested on small numbers: three non-neoplastic, three low-grade glioma and 7 or 8 glioblastoma patients. Very few CDR3 sequences were shared between tissue and blood, attributed to high CDR3 diversity and limited sampling. A signature set of shared blood CDR3 motifs marked patients with low tissue-blood divergence and was depleted in highly divergent patients.

Inclusive of the bounding cysteine and phenylalanine, the CDR3 is 14 residues long. The CDR3 DNA has 42 bases and is translated from base 1. Surgical brain or tumor specimens were cryofrozen in liquid nitrogen immediately after resection, and peripheral blood cells were collected concurrently. Details on this clonotype: Its antigen specificity is not known. A much larger clonotype is one base distant, so this may be a read error.

The iRepertoire nested amplicon-rescue multiplex PCR (arm-PCR) platform was used to amplify TCR alpha and beta CDR3 regions from RNA. The input for one-step reverse transcription and amplification was about 85-400 ng of either tissue mRNA or PBMC total RNA. Following bead purification, Illumina adapters were added through a secondary multiplex PCR, and the libraries were then gel-purified between 200 and 400 bp. Libraries carried internal 6-nucleotide barcodes used for demultiplexing. The libraries were sequenced on an Illumina MiSeq using 2x220 or 2x250 nucleotide paired-end reads. On the study's bioinformatics: Paired reads were merged using FLASH 1.2.11 and were aligned to the GRCh37 human genome using BWA-MEM, after which TRA and TRB reads were extracted. For V and J assignment, an IMGT-derived reference of cassette sequences and CDR3 motifs that included pseudogenes was used. Three-frame translation of reads was performed, and productive CDR3s were defined as those with a C...FGXG motif and no stop codons. A clonotype was defined as a unique combination of a V-J cassette pair and a CDR3 amino acid sequence. Reads were filtered by Hamming distance, thresholded by each sample's sequence error rate in mapped regions. In-frame beta chains were kept once TCRdb had trimmed the public reads at Q25 with fastp and called clones with MiXCR. A single entry per CDR3 protein holds the most common genes and DNA from its merged rows. What appears here as the V and J calls and clone size reflects TCRdb's work, not the paper's. A total of about 380,000 distinct CDR3 sequences appear in this sample, 41% of them only once. The ten largest clones add up to more than 10% of the sample.

This receptor was identified in a human donor with low-grade glioma or glioblastoma, undergoing nonglioma brain surgery, or in good health (not recorded which). Sequencing input: glioma tissue, nonneoplastic brain tissue, or PBMCs (not recorded which). The chain links TRBV12-3 or TRBV12-4 with TRBJ2-7, and possibly TRBD2, on 6 matching bases. Here is the DNA: TGTGCTAGCAGGCGAAAAGGGGCGGGGTGCGAGCGGTACTTC. It translates to CASRRKGAGCERYF.